The text below deals with one T cell receptor (beta chain). RNA was extracted with the RNeasy kit, and a quantity of roughly 0.5 to 1 ug was reverse transcribed using random hexamers. TCRdb reprocessed the immunoSEQ multiplex PCR reads with MiXCR, giving one entry per CDR3 protein. This repertoire shows fewer than 85,000 distinct CDR3 sequences, about 95% found once; its top ten account for about 0.4%. The sample comes from a study of CD8 T cells in Susac syndrome. The CDR3 spans 12 residues. Germline V CDR1 and CDR2: SQVTM, ANQGSEA. V was shortened by 6 bases and J by 2 bases, with 7 bases between the two germline ends.

The receptor was isolated from a human donor with multiple sclerosis. Sequenced: CD8+ T cells from PBMCs. The genes are TRBV29-1 and TRBJ2-2, with no clear D. CDR3 sequence reads: CSVPENTGELFF. The CDR3 bases are TGCAGCGTCCCCGAAAACACCGGGGAGCTGTTTTTT.